These T cell receptor beta chains were read from a single sample in a study of radiation and T cells in renal cell carcinoma. Profiling relied on immunoSEQ multiplex PCR, and the TCRdb table lists in-frame clones only, not all of them. The sample has about 64,000 clones, 60% to 85% seen once. The sample in question was blood, obtained from a patient whose treatment included radiotherapy and nephrectomy. These receptors originate from a man aged 55 to 70 with renal cell carcinoma. CDR3s include the opening cysteine and the closing phenylalanine or tryptophan. Where a row states a size, it is once, few, many or the class of an expanded clone; other rows omit it.

V: TRBV30; size: -; CDR3: CAWRAGGGLHGYTF
V: TRBV4-3; size: -; CDR3: CASSQQTGADTQYF
V: TRBV5-1; size: -; CDR3: CASSPPAPSLETQYF
V: TRBV6-5; size: -; CDR3: CASSVGAGELFF
V: TRBV5-4; size: once; CDR3: CASSPLDGELFF
V: TRBV7-2; size: -; CDR3: CASTTRRSGGDVQETQYF
V: TRBV6-5; size: -; CDR3: CASSYQEGSYEQYF
V: TRBV7-2; size: once; CDR3: CASSLGTVEYEQYF
V: TRBV29-1; size: -; CDR3: CSVEDWAAGTYNEQFF
V: TRBV6-5; size: -; CDR3: CASSPNRGGYTF
V: TRBV27; size: -; CDR3: CASSPRDGETEAFF
V: TRBV10-3; size: -; CDR3: CAITEGTSGVVGNEQFF
V: TRBV2; size: once; CDR3: CATDPTGGWADTQYF
V: TRBV11-3; size: -; CDR3: CASSLQRTGGNYGYTF
V: TRBV7-6; size: few; CDR3: CASSLGRRLSGNTIYF
V: TRBV19; size: -; CDR3: CASIPPTGGFGYTF
V: TRBV7-9; size: -; CDR3: CATGPGQTYYTF
V: TRBV7-2; size: -; CDR3: CASSLRGGLADPNYNEQFF
V: TRBV7-9; size: -; CDR3: CASKTSSGANVLTF
V: TRBV6-5; size: -; CDR3: CASSYSGDSLGYGYTF
V: TRBV5-4; size: -; CDR3: CASSVWGGRADTRYF